This T cell receptor (beta chain) is from a study of shared clonotypes between healthy human individuals. The data were produced by immunoSEQ multiplex PCR, yet TCRdb's version contains in-frame clones alone and is incomplete. Found here are some 650,000 clones, roughly 97% of them singletons; the top ten hold less than 0.065%. Sequences were obtained from naive CD4+ T cells sorted from blood. Subset defined: CD45RA+ positively selected. The TCR comes from a woman younger than 45 in good health.

The CDR3 sequence: CASSPSERGEKLFF. The CDR3, as DNA: TGTGCCAGCTCACCGTCCGAACGGGGTGAAAAACTGTTTTTT. The chain carries TRBV18 and TRBJ1-4; D not resolved. V was trimmed by 3 bases and J by 7 bases, leaving 12 bases between them. Per germline, CDR1 KGHSH and CDR2 LQKENI. The length of the CDR3 is 14 residues.